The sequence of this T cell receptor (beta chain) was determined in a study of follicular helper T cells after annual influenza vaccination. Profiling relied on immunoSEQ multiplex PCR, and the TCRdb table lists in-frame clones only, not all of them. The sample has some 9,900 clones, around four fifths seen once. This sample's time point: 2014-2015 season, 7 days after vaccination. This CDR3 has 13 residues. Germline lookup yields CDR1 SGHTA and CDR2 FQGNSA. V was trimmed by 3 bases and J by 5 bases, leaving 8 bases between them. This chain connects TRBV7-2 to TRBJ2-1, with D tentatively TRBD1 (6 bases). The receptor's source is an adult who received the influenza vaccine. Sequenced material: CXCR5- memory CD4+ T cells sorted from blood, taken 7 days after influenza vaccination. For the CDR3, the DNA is TGTGCCAGCAGCTTGGACAGAGACAATGAGCAGTTCTTC. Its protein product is CASSLDRDNEQFF. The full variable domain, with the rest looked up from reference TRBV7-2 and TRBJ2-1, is GAGVSQSPSNKVTEKGKDVELRCDPISGHTALYWYRQSLGQGLEFLIYFQGNSAPDKSGLPSDRFSAERTGGSVSTLTIQRTQQEDSAVYLCASSLDRDNEQFFGPGTRLTVL.